This entry describes one T cell receptor (beta chain). Its target is unknown. The source of the sample is a study of CD8+ T cells in alopecia areata. General study points: Researchers report lesional scalp, most notably alopecia totalis/universalis, outstripped normal scalp in clonality.

Peripheral blood and lesional scalp punch biopsies were taken from alopecia areata patients. This CDR3 contains 14 residues. The V segment lost 4 bases and the J segment 5 bases; nucleotides outside the gene matches: 6. Germline CDR1 and CDR2: SGHVS and FQNEAQ. RNA, once extracted, was reverse transcribed into cDNA for use as the sequencing template. Sequencing used immunoSEQ multiplex PCR; TCRdb keeps in-frame clones, though not all of them. The sample lists about 150,000 clones; about 50% were seen once. The chain combines TRBV7-8 with TRBJ2-5; 8 bases line up with TRBD1. The source was CD8+ T cells sorted from blood, collected at week 0. This TCR derives from a human donor with alopecia areata. In DNA form, the CDR3 reads TGTGCCAGCAGCTCACAAAACAGGGGGGAGACCCAGTACTTC. Amino acids: CASSSQNRGETQYF.